The clone carrying this TCR beta chain is labeled medium-sized (0.01 to 0.1%) based on frequency. Its cognate antigen is unknown. UMI-tagged TRB cDNA libraries were built via 5' RACE. One entry per CDR3 protein, without DNA, is what TCRdb gives after re-calling the 5' RACE reads. This sample's table reports under 8,000 distinct CDR3 sequences. This sample was taken from a study of CXCR3-negative and CXCR3-positive naive CD8 T cells. Regarding the study as a whole: Naive subsets did not differ in surface CD5, and TRB CDR3 properties served to infer TCR strength. Naive cells that were CXCR3-positive had more hydrophobic TRB CDR3s (compared with CXCR3-negative naive cells).

The CDR3 contains 14 residues. This chain joins TRBV12-3 or TRBV12-4 and TRBJ1-5; TCRdb indicates TRBD1, and absent DNA this call remains unverified. What was sequenced was naive CXCR3- CD8+ T cells from blood. The subset was: CD45RO-CCR7+CD27+CD95- naive CD8+ T cells lacking CXCR3 (TNR3-). The TCR was taken from a human donor in good health. Some clones in this sample may be carry-over from other donors' samples. The chain's CDR3 is CASSTTGMDQPQHF.